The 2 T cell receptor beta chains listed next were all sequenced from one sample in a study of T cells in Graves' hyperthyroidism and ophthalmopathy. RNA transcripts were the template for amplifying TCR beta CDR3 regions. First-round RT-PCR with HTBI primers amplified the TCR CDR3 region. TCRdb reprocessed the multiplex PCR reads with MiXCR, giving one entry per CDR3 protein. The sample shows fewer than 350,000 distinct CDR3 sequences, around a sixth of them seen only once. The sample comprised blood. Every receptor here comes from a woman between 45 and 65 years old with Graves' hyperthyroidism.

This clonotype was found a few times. CDR3 in DNA: TGTGCCAGCAGTCCGACGGAACTCTATGGCTACACCTTC. Its protein product is CASSPTELYGYTF. V is TRBV12-3 or TRBV12-4 and J is TRBJ1-2; the D is unclear. The CDR3 has 13 amino acids. The V end was cut by 5 bases, the J end by 4 bases, with 11 bases between.

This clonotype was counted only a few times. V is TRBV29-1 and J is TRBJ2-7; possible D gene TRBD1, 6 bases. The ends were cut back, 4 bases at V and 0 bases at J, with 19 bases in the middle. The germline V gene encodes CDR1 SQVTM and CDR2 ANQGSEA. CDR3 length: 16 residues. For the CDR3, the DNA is TGCAGCGTTGGGGACAAGCCCTACTCCCTCTCCTACGAGCAGTACTTC. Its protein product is CSVGDKPYSLSYEQYF.